The next 15 T cell receptor beta chains were all read from a single sample in a study of shared clonotypes between healthy human individuals. Naive CD8 isolation took CD45RO-negative cells positively selected for CCR7 and excluded terminally differentiated effector memory CD45RA+ cells. Profiling relied on immunoSEQ multiplex PCR, and the TCRdb table lists in-frame clones only, not all of them. The table shows around 1.9 million clones, with approximately 94% occurring only once. What was sequenced was naive CD8+ T cells from PBMCs. The source is a man younger than 30 in good health. Some clones in this sample may be carry-over from other donors' samples.

The chain carries TRBV27 and TRBJ1-1, with D perhaps matching TRBD1 (6 bases). CDR1 is MNHEY and CDR2 is SMNVEV in the germline V gene (reference sequence). V was pared by 3 bases and J by 8 bases, with 13 bases between. The CDR3 runs to 13 residues. The DNA of the CDR3 is TGTGCCAGCAGTTTGGGGCAGGGGAGAGAAGCTTTCTTT. As protein: CASSLGQGREAFF.

As for this clone: Distinct nucleotide sequences in the sample also encode this CDR3. The chain recombines TRBV11-2 with TRBJ1-2, with 9 bases lining up with TRBD1. The CDR3 contains 14 residues. CDR1 is SGHAT and CDR2 is FQNNGV in the germline V gene. Trimming took 5 bases from V and 3 from J; bases not matched to a gene: 4. Here the CDR3 reads CASSLGQGYYGYTF. CDR3 DNA sequence: TGTGCCAGCAGCCTGGGACAGGGTTACTATGGCTACACCTTC.

This clone was detected once. The J gene is TRBJ1-2, the V gene TRBV4-2; TRBD1 matches 10 bases. Germline values: CDR1 LGHNA, CDR2 YNFKEQ. This CDR3 comprises 14 residues. Trimming removed 5 bases from V and 2 bases from J; junction bases left unmatched: 2. CDR3 in DNA: TGTGCCAGCAGCTTGGGACAGGGGAACTATGGCTACACCTTC. The encoded protein is CASSLGQGNYGYTF.

The sample holds a few counts of this clone. This chain links TRBV19 with TRBJ1-4; 8 bases are shared with TRBD1. Per the germline V gene, CDR1 is LNHDA and CDR2 is SQIVND (reference sequence). There are 18 residues in the CDR3. V dropped 3 bases and J dropped 1; count of bases not matched to a gene: 10. The CDR3, as DNA: TGTGCCAGTAGTATCTATTTCGGACAGGGAGGAACTAATGAAAAACTGTTTTTT. It yields the protein CASSIYFGQGGTNEKLFF.

The J gene is TRBJ2-3, the V gene TRBV27; 9 nucleotides align to TRBD2. The V and J ends lost 6 bases and 8 bases, in that order; junction bases with no gene match: 12. There are 15 residues in the CDR3. CDR1 is MNHEY and CDR2 is SMNVEV in the germline V gene (reference sequence). CDR3 residues: CASSVLAGGPSTQYF. The CDR3 bases are TGTGCCAGCAGCGTCCTGGCGGGAGGGCCTAGTACGCAGTATTTT.

The V gene is TRBV15, the J gene TRBJ2-4, with 9 bases fitting TRBD2. Germline values: CDR1 LNHNV, CDR2 YYDKDF (reference sequence). The CDR3 consists of 17 residues. Trimming took 5 bases from V and 0 from J; bases not matched to a gene: 8. The CDR3 protein is CATSPLSGSLAKNIQYF. The CDR3 DNA follows: TGTGCCACCAGCCCCCTTAGCGGGAGCCTAGCCAAAAACATTCAGTACTTC.

This rearrangement joins TRBV5-4 to TRBJ2-5, with D uncertain. The ends were cut back, 2 bases at V and 3 bases at J, with 2 bases in the middle. The germline CDR1 and CDR2 sequences are SGHNT and YYREEE (reference sequence). CDR3 size: 11 residues. Written as DNA, the CDR3 is TGTGCCAGCAGCTTCGAAGAGACCCAGTACTTC. Protein sequence: CASSFEETQYF.

The chain couples TRBV6-1 to TRBJ2-6, with 9 bases lining up with TRBD2. Trimming at V came to 2 bases and at J to 4 bases, leaving 12 bases not matched to a gene. The germline CDR1 and CDR2 sequences are MNHNS and SASEGT. The CDR3 extends over 19 amino acids. The DNA for the CDR3 is TGTGCCAGCAGTGAAAGATATCTAGCGGGAATCGGAGGGGCCAACGTCCTGACTTTC. Protein: CASSERYLAGIGGANVLTF.

The rearrangement uses TRBV5-4 and TRBJ1-3; D is uncertain. In germline, CDR1 is SGHNT, CDR2 YYREEE (reference sequence). The V end lost 0 bases, the J end lost 4 bases, and 8 bases lay between the germline ends. The CDR3 totals 14 residues. The CDR3 DNA follows: TGTGCCAGCAGCTTGGTTGGGCCCGGAAACACCATATATTTT. This translates into CASSLVGPGNTIYF.

On this clone itself: Other DNA sequences in the sample encode the same CDR3. V and J are TRBV7-9 and TRBJ2-3, with 16 positions matching TRBD2. CDR1 and CDR2 (germline): SEHNR, FQNEAQ (reference sequence). The CDR3 contains 16 residues. The V segment lost 5 bases and the J segment 5 bases; nucleotides outside the gene matches: 4. DNA for the CDR3: TGTGCCAGCAGCGCGGGACTAGCGGGAGGGGGAGATACGCAGTATTTT. Protein: CASSAGLAGGGDTQYF.

The rearrangement uses TRBV9 and TRBJ2-7; 9 bases are shared with TRBD2. This CDR3 has 16 amino acids. V gave up 3 bases and J gave up 3 bases; unmatched junction bases: 10. CDR1 is SGDLS, CDR2 YYNGEE, per germline. CDR3 sequence reads: CASSERGLAHFYEQYF. For the CDR3, the DNA is TGTGCCAGCAGCGAACGGGGACTAGCCCATTTCTACGAGCAGTACTTC.

The rearrangement links TRBV7-2 to TRBJ2-5; D not certain. In germline, CDR1 is SGHTA, CDR2 FQGNSA. Trimming pared 6 bases from V and 3 bases from J, leaving 17 bases between. CDR3 size: 15 residues. As DNA, the CDR3 is TGTGCCAGCAGACCCGACCCCCCAGCCGAAGAGACCCAGTACTTC. This translates into CASRPDPPAEETQYF.

The genes are TRBV4-3 and TRBJ2-5; D is ambiguous. With 1 base removed from V and 4 bases from J, the gap between germline ends came to 10 bases. From germline, CDR1 is LGHNA and CDR2 YSLEER. CDR3 size: 14 residues. The CDR3 coding sequence is TGCGCCAGCAGCCAAGGCTCCTCCGGAGAGACCCAGTACTTC. Residues: CASSQGSSGETQYF.

The V call is TRBV6-1, the J call TRBJ2-2; 7 bases line up with TRBD2. This CDR3 is 16 amino acids long. V shed 4 bases, J shed 3 bases, and the junction held 8 bases outside the gene matches. CDR1 is MNHNS and CDR2 is SASEGT in the germline V gene. The chain's CDR3 is CASSAWRERHTGELFF. CDR3 DNA sequence: TGTGCCAGCAGTGCCTGGCGGGAGCGACACACCGGGGAGCTGTTTTTT.

The chain joins TRBV27 to TRBJ2-7; D remains ambiguous. Germline assignment: CDR1 MNHEY and CDR2 SMNVEV (reference sequence). V was pared by 5 bases and J by 2 bases, with 7 bases between. CDR3 length equals 12 residues. This CDR3 reads CASSQAPYEQYF. In nucleotides, the CDR3 is TGTGCCAGCAGTCAAGCTCCCTACGAGCAGTACTTC.